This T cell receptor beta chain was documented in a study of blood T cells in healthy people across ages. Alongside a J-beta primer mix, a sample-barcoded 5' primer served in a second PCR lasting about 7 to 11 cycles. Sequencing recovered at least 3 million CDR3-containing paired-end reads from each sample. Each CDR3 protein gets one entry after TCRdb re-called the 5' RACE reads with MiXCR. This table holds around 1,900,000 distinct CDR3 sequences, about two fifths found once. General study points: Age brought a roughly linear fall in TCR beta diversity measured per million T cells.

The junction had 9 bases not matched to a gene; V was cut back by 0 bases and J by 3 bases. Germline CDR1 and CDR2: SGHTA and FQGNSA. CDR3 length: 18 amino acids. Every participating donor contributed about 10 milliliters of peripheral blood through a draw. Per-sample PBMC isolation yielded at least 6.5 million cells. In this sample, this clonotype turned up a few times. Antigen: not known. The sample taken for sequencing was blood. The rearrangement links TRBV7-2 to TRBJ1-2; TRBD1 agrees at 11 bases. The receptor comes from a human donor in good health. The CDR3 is CASSLAILTGQGDYGYTF. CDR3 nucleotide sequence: TGTGCCAGCAGCTTAGCGATTCTAACGGGACAGGGGGACTATGGCTACACCTTC.